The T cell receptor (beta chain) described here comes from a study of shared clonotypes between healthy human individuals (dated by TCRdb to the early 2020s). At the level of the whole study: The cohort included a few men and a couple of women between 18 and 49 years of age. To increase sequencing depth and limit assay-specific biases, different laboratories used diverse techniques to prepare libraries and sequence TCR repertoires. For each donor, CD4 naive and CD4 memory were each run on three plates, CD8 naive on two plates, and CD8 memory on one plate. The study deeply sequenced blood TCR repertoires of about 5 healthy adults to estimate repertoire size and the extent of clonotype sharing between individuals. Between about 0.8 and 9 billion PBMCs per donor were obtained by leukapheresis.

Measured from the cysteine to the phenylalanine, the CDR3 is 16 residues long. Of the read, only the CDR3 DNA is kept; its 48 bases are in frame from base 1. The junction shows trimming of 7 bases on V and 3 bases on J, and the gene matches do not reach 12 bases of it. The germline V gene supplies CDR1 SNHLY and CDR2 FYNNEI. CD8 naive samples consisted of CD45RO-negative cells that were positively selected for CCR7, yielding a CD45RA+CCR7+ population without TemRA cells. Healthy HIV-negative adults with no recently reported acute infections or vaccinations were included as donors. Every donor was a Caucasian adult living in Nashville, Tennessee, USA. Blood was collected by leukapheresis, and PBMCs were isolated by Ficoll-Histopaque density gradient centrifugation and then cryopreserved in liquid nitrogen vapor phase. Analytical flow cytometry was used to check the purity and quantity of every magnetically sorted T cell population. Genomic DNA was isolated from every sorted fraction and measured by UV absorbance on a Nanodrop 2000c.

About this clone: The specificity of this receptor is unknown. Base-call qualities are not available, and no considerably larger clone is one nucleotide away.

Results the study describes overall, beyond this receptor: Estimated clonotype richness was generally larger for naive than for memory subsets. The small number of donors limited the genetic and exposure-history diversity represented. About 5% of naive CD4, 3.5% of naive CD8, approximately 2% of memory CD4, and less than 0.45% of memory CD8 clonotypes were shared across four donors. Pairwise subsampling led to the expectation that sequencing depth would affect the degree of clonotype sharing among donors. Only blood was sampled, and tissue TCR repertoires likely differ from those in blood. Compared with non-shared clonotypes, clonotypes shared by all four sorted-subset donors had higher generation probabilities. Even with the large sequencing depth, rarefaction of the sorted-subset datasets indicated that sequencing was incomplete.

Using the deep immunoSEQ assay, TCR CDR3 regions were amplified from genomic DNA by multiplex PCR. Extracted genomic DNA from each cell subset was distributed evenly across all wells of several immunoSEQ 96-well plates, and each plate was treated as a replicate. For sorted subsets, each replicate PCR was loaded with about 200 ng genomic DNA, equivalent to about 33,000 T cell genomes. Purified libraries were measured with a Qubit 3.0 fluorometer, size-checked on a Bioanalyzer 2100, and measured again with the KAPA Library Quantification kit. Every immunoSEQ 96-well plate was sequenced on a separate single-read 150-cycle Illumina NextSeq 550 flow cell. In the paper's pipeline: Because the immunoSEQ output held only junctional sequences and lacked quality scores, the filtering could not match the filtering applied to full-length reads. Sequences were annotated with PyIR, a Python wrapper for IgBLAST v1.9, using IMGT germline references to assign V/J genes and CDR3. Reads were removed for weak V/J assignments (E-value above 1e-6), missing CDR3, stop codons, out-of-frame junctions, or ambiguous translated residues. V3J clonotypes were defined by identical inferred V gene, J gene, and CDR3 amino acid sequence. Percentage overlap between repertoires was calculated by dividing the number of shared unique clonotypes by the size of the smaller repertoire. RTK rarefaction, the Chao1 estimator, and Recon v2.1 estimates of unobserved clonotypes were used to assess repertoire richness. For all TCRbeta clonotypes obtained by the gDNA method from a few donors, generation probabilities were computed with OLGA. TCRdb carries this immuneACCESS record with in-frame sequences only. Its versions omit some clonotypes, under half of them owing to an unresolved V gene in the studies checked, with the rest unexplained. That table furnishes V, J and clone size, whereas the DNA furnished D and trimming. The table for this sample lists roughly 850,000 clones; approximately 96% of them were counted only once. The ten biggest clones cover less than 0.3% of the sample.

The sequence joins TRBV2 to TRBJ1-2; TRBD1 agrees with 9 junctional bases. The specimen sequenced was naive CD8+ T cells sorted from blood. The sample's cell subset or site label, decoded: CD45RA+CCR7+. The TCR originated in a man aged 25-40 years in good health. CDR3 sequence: CASIARVRDRDYGYTF. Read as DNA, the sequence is TGTGCCAGCATTGCCCGCGTCCGGGACAGGGACTATGGCTACACCTTC. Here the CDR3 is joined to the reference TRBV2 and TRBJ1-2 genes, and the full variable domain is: EPEVTQTPSHQVTQMGQEVILRCVPISNHLYFYWYRQILGQKVEFLVSFYNNEISEKSEIFDDQFSVERPDGSNFTLKIRSTKLEDSAMYFCASIARVRDRDYGYTFGSGTRLTVV.